The T cell receptor beta chain under discussion was sequenced for a study of blood T cell dynamics during melanoma immunotherapy. Measured with immunoSEQ multiplex PCR; TCRdb has only the in-frame clones, and not every one. The sample contains almost 15,000 clones, 80% to 95% of which appear only once. This CDR3 has 17 residues. The V and J ends lost 4 bases and 1 base respectively, with 16 bases between them. Germline V gene data show CDR1 as MNHNS and CDR2 as SASEGT. Time point defined: week 3, after first cycle of checkpoint inhibitor. Blood was drawn before treatment and at week 3 after checkpoint blockade.

Sequenced material: blood, taken from a patient treated with checkpoint blockade. The chain carries TRBV6-1 and TRBJ2-2; no clear D gene. The sequence derives from a human donor with melanoma. For the CDR3, the DNA is TGTGCCAGCAGTGCTTCTTCTCGGCGGAGGAACACCGGGGAGCTGTTTTTT. This translates into CASSASSRRRNTGELFF.